Included here is one T cell receptor (beta chain) sequence, with context. Its cognate antigen has yet to be identified. No base-level quality is on record; no much larger clone is a single base apart. The library came from the immunoSEQ multiplex PCR assay. The clones in this table, taken by TCRdb from immuneACCESS, are in-frame only. Not every clone is retained; where verified, under half of the shortfall comes from an unresolved V gene, and the cause of the rest is unknown. The sample contains more than 40,000 clones, about 88% of them found a single time. Over 0.55% of the sample lies in the top ten. These data come from a study of T cell changes during pregnancy in multiple sclerosis (dated by TCRdb to about 2019). Background on the whole study: Changes in the T cell repertoire over the course of pregnancy were examined in this study in women with multiple sclerosis.

CDR3 length: 18 amino acids, cysteine to phenylalanine. Of all the DNA, just the CDR3 is kept, 54 bases in frame from base 1. V lost 5 bases and J lost 2 bases, and the count of bases not matched to a germline gene is 13. The germline V gene (reference sequence) gives CDR1 as PRHDT and CDR2 as FYEKMQ. The starting material was CD4+ T cells from peripheral blood mononuclear cells, obtained in the first trimester of pregnancy. The V and J segments used are TRBV13 and TRBJ1-3; TRBD1 fits 9 bases in the junction. The source of this sequence is a female donor with multiple sclerosis, enrolled in a pregnancy study. The nucleotide sequence is given as TGTGCCAGCAGCCCAGAGGGACAGGGACTGAGGGCTGGAAACACCATATATTTT. It is translated as CASSPEGQGLRAGNTIYF.